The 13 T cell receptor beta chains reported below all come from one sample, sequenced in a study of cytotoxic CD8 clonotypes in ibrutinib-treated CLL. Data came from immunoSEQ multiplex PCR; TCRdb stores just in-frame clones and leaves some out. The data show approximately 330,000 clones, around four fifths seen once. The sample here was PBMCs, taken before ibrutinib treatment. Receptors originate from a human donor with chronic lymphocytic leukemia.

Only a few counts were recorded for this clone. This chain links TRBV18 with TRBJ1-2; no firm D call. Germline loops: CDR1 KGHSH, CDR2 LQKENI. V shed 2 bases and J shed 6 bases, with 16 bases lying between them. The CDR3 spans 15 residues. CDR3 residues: CASSPVLGSGDGYTF. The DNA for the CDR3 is TGTGCCAGCTCACCAGTCTTGGGTAGCGGGGATGGCTACACCTTC.

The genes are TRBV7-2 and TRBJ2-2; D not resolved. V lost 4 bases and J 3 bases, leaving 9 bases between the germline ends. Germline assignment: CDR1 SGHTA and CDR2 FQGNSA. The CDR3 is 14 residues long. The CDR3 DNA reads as TGTGCCAGCAGCTATACTATATACACCGGGGAGCTGTTTTTT. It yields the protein CASSYTIYTGELFF.

This chain's CDR3 is CASSQDRALGNYGYTF. The DNA of the CDR3 is TGCGCCAGCAGCCAAGATCGGGCGCTCGGCAACTATGGCTACACCTTC. The chain uses TRBV4-3 and TRBJ1-2; unclear D gene. The CDR3 contains 16 residues. V was trimmed by 0 bases and J by 2 bases, leaving 13 bases between them. Germline assignment: CDR1 LGHNA and CDR2 YSLEER.

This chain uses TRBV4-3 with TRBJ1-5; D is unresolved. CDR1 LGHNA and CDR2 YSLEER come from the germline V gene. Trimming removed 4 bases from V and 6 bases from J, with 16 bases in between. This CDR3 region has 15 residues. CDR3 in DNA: TGCGCCAGCAGCCGGAACCTCCAGGCCGGTCAGCCCCAGCATTTT. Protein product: CASSRNLQAGQPQHF.

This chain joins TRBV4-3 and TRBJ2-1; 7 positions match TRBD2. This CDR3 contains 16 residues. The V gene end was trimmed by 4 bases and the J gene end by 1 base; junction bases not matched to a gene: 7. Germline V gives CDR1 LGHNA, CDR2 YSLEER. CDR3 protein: CASSRGRAGSYNEQFF. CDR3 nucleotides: TGCGCCAGCAGCCGGGGCCGAGCGGGGTCCTACAATGAGCAGTTCTTC.

The CDR3 sequence: CATGGTNFHNEQFF. CDR3 DNA: TGTGCCACCGGGGGGACTAACTTCCACAATGAGCAGTTCTTC. This chain links TRBV10-3 with TRBJ2-1; TRBD2 aligns across 7 bases. The V gene's germline CDR1 is ENHRY and CDR2 SYGVKD. V trimming: 10 bases; J trimming: 5 bases; junction bases outside the gene matches: 11. This CDR3 spans 14 amino acids.

CDR3 region: CASSTTSAPTYEQYF. CDR3 coding DNA: TGTGCCAGCAGCACAACTAGCGCGCCTACCTACGAGCAGTACTTC. The chain has TRBV6-5 and TRBJ2-7; TRBD2 aligns across 7 bases. Germline V gene lookup returns CDR1 MNHEY and CDR2 SVGAGI. The CDR3 contains 15 residues. V trimming: 6 bases; J trimming: 2 bases; junction bases outside the gene matches: 10.

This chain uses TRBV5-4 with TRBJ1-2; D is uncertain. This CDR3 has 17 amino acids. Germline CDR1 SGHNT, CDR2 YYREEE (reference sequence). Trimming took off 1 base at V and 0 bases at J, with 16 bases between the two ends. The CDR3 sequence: CASSLKRSSDTNYGYTF. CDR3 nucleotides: TGTGCCAGCAGCTTGAAAAGAAGCAGCGATACTAACTATGGCTACACCTTC.

For the CDR3, the DNA is TGTGCCATCAGTGGCCTAGCGGCACAAGAGACCCAGTACTTC. Translated: CAISGLAAQETQYF. The chain carries TRBV10-3 and TRBJ2-5; TRBD2 agrees at 7 bases. V lost 4 bases to trimming and J lost 2 bases; unmatched junction nucleotides: 4. The CDR3 extends over 14 amino acids. The V gene's germline CDR1 is ENHRY and CDR2 SYGVKD.

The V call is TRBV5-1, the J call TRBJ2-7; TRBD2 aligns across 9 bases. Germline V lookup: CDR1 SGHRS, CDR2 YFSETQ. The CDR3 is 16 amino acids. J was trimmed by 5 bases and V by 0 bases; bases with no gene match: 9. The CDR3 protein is CASSLGAGGYVDEQYF. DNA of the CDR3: TGCGCCAGCAGCTTGGGAGCGGGAGGCTATGTAGACGAGCAGTACTTC.

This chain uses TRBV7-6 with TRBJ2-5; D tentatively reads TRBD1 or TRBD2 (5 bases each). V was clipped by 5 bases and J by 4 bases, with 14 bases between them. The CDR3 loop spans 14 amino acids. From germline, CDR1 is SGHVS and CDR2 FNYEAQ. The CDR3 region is CASSPPGGVETQYF. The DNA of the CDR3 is TGTGCCAGCAGCCCTCCTGGGGGTGTAGAGACCCAGTACTTC.

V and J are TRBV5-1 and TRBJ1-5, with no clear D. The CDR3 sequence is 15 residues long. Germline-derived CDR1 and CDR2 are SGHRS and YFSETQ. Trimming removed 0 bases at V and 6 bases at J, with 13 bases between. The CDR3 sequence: CASSLAPGSAQPQHF. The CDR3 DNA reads TGCGCCAGCAGCTTGGCTCCAGGTTCGGCTCAGCCCCAGCATTTT.

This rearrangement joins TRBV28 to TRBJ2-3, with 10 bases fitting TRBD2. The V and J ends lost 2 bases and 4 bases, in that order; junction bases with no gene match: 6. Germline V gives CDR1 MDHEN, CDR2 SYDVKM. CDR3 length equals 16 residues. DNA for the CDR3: TGTGCCAGCAGTTTAGCTAGCGGGAGTCCCCCAGATACGCAGTATTTT. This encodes CASSLASGSPPDTQYF.